The clone carrying this T cell receptor beta chain was seen just once. Its cognate antigen is unknown. Trimming took off 3 bases at V and 2 bases at J, with 19 bases between the two ends. The CDR3 has 17 residues. The V gene's germline CDR1 is MNHEY and CDR2 SVGEGT. These data originate in a study of T cell responses to AZD1222 COVID-19 vaccine. Study-level findings and limits: Repertoires were sampled only after the peak T cell response.

Measured with immunoSEQ multiplex PCR; TCRdb has only the in-frame clones, and not every one. This table has 110,000 to 150,000 clones, 91% appearing once. The V call is TRBV6-2 or TRBV6-3, the J call TRBJ1-1; no reliable D call. The input for sequencing was peripheral blood, taken on day 0 of AZD1222 vaccination. The origin of this receptor is an adult in good health. The CDR3 DNA reads TGTGCCAGCAGTTATGATCAGGTCACAAGCGGTAACACTGAAGCTTTCTTT. Translation: CASSYDQVTSGNTEAFF.